Below, 25 T cell receptor beta chains from the same sample are listed, as sequenced in a study of cytomegalovirus exposure and HLA in healthy donors. PCR employed 60 Vbeta and 13 Jbeta primers. Generated by immunoSEQ multiplex PCR, the TCRdb table keeps only in-frame clones and is missing some. The table shows roughly 120,000 clones, with about three quarters occurring only once. The sequencing sample was made of PBMCs. These TCRs come from a human donor in good health.

About this clone: One junction end disagrees with the germline gene, perhaps due to a read error. Distinct nucleotide sequences in the sample also encode this CDR3. V usage is TRBV5-4 and J usage is TRBJ2-1; TRBD2 matches at 7 bases. This CDR3 is 15 amino acids long. Germline values: CDR1 SGHNT, CDR2 YYREEE (reference sequence). The CDR3: CASSLSGGYYNEQFF. Here the CDR3 DNA reads TGCGCCAGTAGCTTGTCGGGAGGATACTACAATGAGCAGTTCTTC.

The chain combines TRBV5-1 with TRBJ1-2, with 7 bases lining up with TRBD1. The CDR3 loop spans 14 amino acids. Germline lookup yields CDR1 SGHRS and CDR2 YFSETQ. Trimming at V came to 4 bases and at J to 2 bases, leaving 5 bases not matched to a gene. The CDR3 DNA sequence: TGCGCCAGCAGCCTCCCGGACAGGAACTATGGCTACACCTTC. This translates into CASSLPDRNYGYTF.

The chain employs TRBV6-4 and TRBJ1-5, with no clear D. There are 13 residues in the CDR3. CDR1 is MRHNA, CDR2 SNTAGT, per germline. Trimming left V 6 bases short and J 7 bases short, with 13 bases between. CDR3 amino acids: CASSSTLGQPQHF. CDR3 in DNA: TGTGCCAGCAGCTCTACCCTAGGACAGCCCCAGCATTTT.

The chain employs TRBV29-1 and TRBJ1-2, with TRBD1 matching over 7 bases. The CDR3 consists of 12 residues. Trimming cost V 6 bases and J 4 bases; bases outside gene matches: 5. Germline assignment: CDR1 SQVTM and CDR2 ANQGSEA. CDR3 in DNA: TGCAGCGTCCCGGGACAGTCCTATGGCTACACCTTC. Protein sequence: CSVPGQSYGYTF.

The rearrangement joins TRBV7-8 to TRBJ1-1; 7 nucleotides line up with TRBD1. This CDR3 comprises 17 residues. The V segment lost 1 base and the J segment 4 bases; nucleotides outside the gene matches: 12. Germline CDR1 reads SGHVS; CDR2 reads FQNEAQ. CDR3 in amino acids: CASSLVYSEGAITEAFF. CDR3 DNA sequence: TGTGCCAGCAGCTTAGTTTATTCGGAGGGGGCTATCACTGAAGCTTTCTTT.

CDR3 protein: CASSVGGAQETQYF. In DNA form, the CDR3 reads TGTGCCAGCAGTGTTGGGGGGGCTCAAGAGACCCAGTACTTC. The chain recombines TRBV2 with TRBJ2-5, with a tentative D call TRBD2 (7 bases). Trimming removed 4 bases from V and 2 bases from J, with 11 bases in between. The germline CDR1 and CDR2 sequences are SNHLY and FYNNEI. The length of the CDR3 is 14 residues.

The chain links TRBV18 to TRBJ1-1, with 7 nucleotides matching TRBD1. CDR3 length: 18 residues. Germline V gene data show CDR1 as KGHSH and CDR2 as LQKENI. V shed 2 bases, J shed 3 bases, and the junction held 15 bases outside the gene matches. The CDR3 DNA follows: TGTGCCAGCTCACCATTTCAGTCAGGGGGTATGGTGGACACTGAAGCTTTCTTT. This translates into CASSPFQSGGMVDTEAFF.

The chain combines TRBV5-1 with TRBJ2-7; 10 bases are a match to TRBD2. In germline, CDR1 is SGHRS, CDR2 YFSETQ. Trimming took 3 bases from V and 3 from J; bases not matched to a gene: 6. This CDR3 is 15 amino acids long. CDR3 in DNA: TGCGCCAGCAGCTCTGGACTAGCGGTTTTCTACGAGCAGTACTTC. Amino acid sequence: CASSSGLAVFYEQYF.

Concerning this clone itself: The final CDR3 position lacks the conserved phenylalanine or tryptophan, pointing to a likely read error. The chain recombines TRBV5-1 with TRBJ1-1; D perhaps matches TRBD1 (5 bases). Trimming removed 6 bases at V and 0 bases at J, with 12 bases between. Germline lookup yields CDR1 SGHRS and CDR2 YFSETQ. The CDR3 covers 14 residues. CDR3: CASTPEGLNTEAFL. CDR3 DNA sequence: TGCGCCAGCACCCCGGAGGGGCTGAACACTGAAGCTTTCCTT.

The J gene is TRBJ2-7, the V gene TRBV6-1; D possibly corresponds to TRBD2 (5 bases). Germline values: CDR1 MNHNS, CDR2 SASEGT. The length of the CDR3 is 12 residues. The V end lost 1 base, the J end lost 5 bases, and 6 bases lay between the germline ends. The CDR3 coding sequence is TGTGCCAGCAGTGAAGGAGGGAACGAGCAGTACTTC. Its protein product is CASSEGGNEQYF.

The chain employs TRBV9 and TRBJ1-1, with unresolved D. The CDR3 has 12 amino acids. With 8 bases removed from V and 11 bases from J, the gap between germline ends came to 19 bases. The germline gives CDR1 SGDLS, CDR2 YYNGEE. CDR3 DNA: TGTGCCAGTTTGGGTTTTTCGGGTGAGGCTTTCTTT. It specifies CASLGFSGEAFF.

This clone has only a few counts. The J gene is TRBJ1-5, the V gene TRBV6-5, with TRBD1 matching 7 bases. Germline V gene lookup returns CDR1 MNHEY and CDR2 SVGAGI. J was trimmed by 5 bases and V by 6 bases; bases with no gene match: 10. The CDR3 has 15 amino acids. The CDR3 DNA reads TGTGCCAGCAGCAAGGACAGGCCAGGGGATCAGCCCCAGCATTTT. It is translated as CASSKDRPGDQPQHF.

The gene calls are TRBV28 and TRBJ1-2; 12 bases align to TRBD1. The CDR3 covers 18 residues. Germline-derived CDR1 and CDR2 are MDHEN and SYDVKM. Trimming cost V 6 bases and J 3 bases; bases outside gene matches: 14. The CDR3 is CASRRSGTGGLRDYGYTF. CDR3 coding DNA: TGTGCCAGCAGGAGATCCGGGACAGGGGGCCTTCGGGACTATGGCTACACCTTC.

The chain couples TRBV5-1 to TRBJ1-3, with unresolved D. In germline, CDR1 is SGHRS, CDR2 YFSETQ. The ends were cut back, 0 bases at V and 3 bases at J, with 7 bases in the middle. This CDR3 contains 14 residues. CDR3 in DNA: TGCGCCAGCAGCTTGGTCGGGTTTGGAAACACCATATATTTT. Encoded protein: CASSLVGFGNTIYF.

The V gene is TRBV19, the J gene TRBJ1-1; a weak D match, TRBD1 (5 bases). CDR3 length equals 15 residues. V lost 0 bases to trimming and J lost 0 bases, with 8 bases between them. Germline CDR1 is LNHDA and CDR2 is SQIVND (reference sequence). The CDR3 protein is CASSIDDSMNTEAFF. The CDR3 DNA follows: TGTGCCAGTAGTATAGACGACAGCATGAACACTGAAGCTTTCTTT.

This clone turned up a few times. The J gene is TRBJ1-1, the V gene TRBV7-9; a possible D gene is TRBD1 (5 bases). Germline V gene sequence: CDR1 SEHNR, CDR2 FQNEAQ (reference sequence). CDR3 length: 12 amino acids. Trimming left V 5 bases short and J 5 bases short, with 9 bases between. CDR3 in DNA: TGTGCCAGCAGCACTCAGGGTACTGAAGCTTTCTTT. This codes for CASSTQGTEAFF. The full variable domain, with the rest looked up from reference TRBV7-9 and TRBJ1-1, is DTGVSQNPRHKITKRGQNVTFRCDPISEHNRLYWYRQTLGQGPEFLTYFQNEAQLEKSRLLSDRFSAERPKGSFSTLEIQRTEQGDSAMYLCASSTQGTEAFFGQGTRLTVV.

The table lists this clone with a few counts. The chain couples TRBV9 to TRBJ2-5, with D hard to call. Germline CDR1 and CDR2: SGDLS and YYNGEE. This CDR3 has 14 residues. V was shortened by 0 bases and J by 5 bases, with 11 bases between the two germline ends. CDR3 sequence (DNA): TGTGCCAGCAGCGTAGGGCAGCGATGGGAGACCCAGTACTTC. Protein sequence: CASSVGQRWETQYF.

The chain has TRBV28 and TRBJ2-7, with D unresolved. The CDR3 totals 12 residues. The ends were cut back, 1 base at V and 4 bases at J, with 5 bases in the middle. CDR1 and CDR2 (germline): MDHEN, SYDVKM. The CDR3 DNA sequence: TGTGCCAGCAGTTTATTATTGTACGAGCAGTACTTC. It encodes CASSLLLYEQYF.

This clone was counted once. V and J are TRBV19 and TRBJ2-1, with TRBD2 identical over 16 bases. Germline V lookup: CDR1 LNHDA, CDR2 SQIVND (reference sequence). V dropped 7 bases and J dropped 9; count of bases not matched to a gene: 6. The CDR3 is made up of 15 amino acids. The CDR3 is CASNLGTSGGGEQFF. The DNA of the CDR3 is TGTGCCAGTAACCTAGGGACTAGCGGGGGGGGTGAGCAGTTCTTC.

A few counts support this clone. In nucleotides, the CDR3 is TGCGCCAGCAGCCAAGAAAGGTCGGGAGGAGATACGCAGTATTTT. Amino acids: CASSQERSGGDTQYF. This chain connects TRBV4-1 to TRBJ2-3; TRBD2 matches 7 bases. The junction had 5 bases not matched to a gene; V was cut back by 0 bases and J by 5 bases. The germline gives CDR1 MGHRA, CDR2 YSYEKL. The CDR3 sequence is 15 residues long.

Only a few counts were recorded for this clone. The gene calls are TRBV15 and TRBJ2-7; 10 nucleotides match TRBD2. The trim removed 0 bases at V and 3 bases at J, leaving 5 bases unmatched. The CDR3 has 16 amino acids. Germline CDR1 is LNHNV and CDR2 is YYDKDF (reference sequence). For the CDR3, the DNA is TGTGCCACCAGCAGAGATTTGGGGACTAGCGTCTACGAGCAGTACTTC. It codes for CATSRDLGTSVYEQYF. Together with reference TRBV15 and TRBJ2-7, the CDR3 gives the full variable domain: DAMVIQNPRYQVTQFGKPVTLSCSQTLNHNVMYWYQQKSSQAPKLLFHYYDKDFNNEADTPDNFQSRRPNTSFCFLDIRSPGLGDTAMYLCATSRDLGTSVYEQYFGPGTRLTVT.

This clone was recorded only once. J is TRBJ1-5 and V is TRBV2; D is possibly TRBD1 (6 bases). The CDR3 length is 18 residues. Per germline, CDR1 SNHLY and CDR2 FYNNEI. The V end lost 6 bases, the J end lost 7 bases, and 28 bases lay between the germline ends. CDR3 DNA sequence: TGTGCCAGCAGCCCCCCGCGGGTGGGCAGGGGATCCGGCCAGCCCCAGCATTTT. The encoded protein is CASSPPRVGRGSGQPQHF.

The V gene is TRBV7-9, the J gene TRBJ2-2; D perhaps matches TRBD1 (6 bases). Trimming stripped 11 bases from V and 7 bases from J, with 14 bases between. Looked up from germline, CDR1 is SEHNR and CDR2 is FQNEAQ (reference sequence). The CDR3 extends over 12 amino acids. CDR3 loop: CAPQGFSGELFF. CDR3 DNA: TGTGCCCCGCAGGGGTTCAGCGGGGAGCTGTTTTTT.

This clone was recorded a few times. J is TRBJ1-1 and V is TRBV7-9; 9 nucleotides align to TRBD1. CDR3 size: 13 residues. V shed 5 bases, J shed 4 bases, and the junction held 2 bases outside the gene matches. Germline CDR1 reads SEHNR; CDR2 reads FQNEAQ (reference sequence). CDR3 sequence reads: CASSDRGGTEAFF. The CDR3 region has the DNA TGTGCCAGCAGCGACAGGGGGGGCACTGAAGCTTTCTTT.

This chain links TRBV19 with TRBJ2-1; D may be TRBD1 (6 bases). V was clipped by 5 bases and J by 1 base, with 24 bases between them. CDR3 length: 19 amino acids. Looked up from germline, CDR1 is LNHDA and CDR2 is SQIVND (reference sequence). The CDR3 sequence is CASSLFATSYQGSYNEQFF. The DNA for the CDR3 is TGTGCCAGTAGTCTTTTTGCTACGTCTTACCAGGGGTCCTACAATGAGCAGTTCTTC.